These 26 T cell receptor beta chains were sequenced from one sample in a study of response to subunit inactivated influenza vaccine. One entry per CDR3 protein, called by TCRdb with MiXCR from the RT-PCR reads. Among about 700,000 distinct CDR3 sequences, approximately 15% were seen once, and the ten largest hold around 7.3%. The sequenced sample was PBMCs from blood, obtained 14 to 15 days before vaccination. The receptors derive from a man aged 45-65 years who received an inactivated influenza vaccine.

The CDR3 coding sequence is TGCGCCAGCAGCCAAGTTTCACAGGGGACCCAGTACTTC. Translated, it gives CASSQVSQGTQYF. This chain uses TRBV4-3 with TRBJ2-5; TRBD1 is a possible D gene (6 bases). The CDR3 covers 13 residues. The germline V gene has CDR1 LGHNA and CDR2 YSLEER. With 1 base removed from V and 7 bases from J, the gap between germline ends came to 10 bases.

This clonotype has more than one count but fewer than ten. This chain uses TRBV4-3 with TRBJ2-7; 9 nucleotides align to TRBD1. Germline V gives CDR1 LGHNA, CDR2 YSLEER. The CDR3 loop spans 14 amino acids. The V segment lost 1 base and the J segment 6 bases; nucleotides outside the gene matches: 4. This CDR3 reads CASSQGQGVGEQYF. The CDR3 nucleotides read TGCGCCAGCAGCCAAGGACAGGGGGTCGGCGAGCAGTACTTC.

In its sample, this clonotype was seen many times. The genes are TRBV4-2 and TRBJ2-2; possibly TRBD1 for D (5 bases). Germline assignment: CDR1 LGHNA and CDR2 YNFKEQ. There are 16 residues in the CDR3. V lost 2 bases and J lost 4, with 14 bases in between. The CDR3 nucleotides are TGTGCCAGCAGCCAAAGGGTACAGGACCGCACCGGGGAGCTGTTTTTT. Translation gives CASSQRVQDRTGELFF.

CDR3 in amino acids: CASREERSAEAFF. For the CDR3, the DNA is TGTGCCAGCAGGGAGGAAAGGAGTGCTGAAGCTTTCTTT. The J gene is TRBJ1-1, the V gene TRBV5-5, with unresolved D. Germline CDR1 is SGHKS and CDR2 is YYEKEE (reference sequence). The CDR3 covers 13 residues. The V gene lost 5 bases and the J gene lost 6 bases, with 14 bases spanning the gap.

This clonotype was recorded a few times. The rearrangement links TRBV6-5 to TRBJ2-5; no firm D call. This CDR3 comprises 11 residues. Germline assignment: CDR1 MNHEY and CDR2 SVGAGI. V was pared by 8 bases and J by 7 bases, with 11 bases between. The CDR3 coding sequence is TGTGCCAGCTCCAGGTTGGGGACCCAGTACTTC. Amino acid sequence: CASSRLGTQYF.

The chain recombines TRBV28 with TRBJ1-3, with no clear D. Germline V gene lookup returns CDR1 MDHEN and CDR2 SYDVKM. The CDR3 is 12 residues long. V was pared by 7 bases and J by 4 bases, with 8 bases between. Written as DNA, the CDR3 is TGTGCCAGCATCGGTCTCGGAAACACCATATATTTT. Its translation is CASIGLGNTIYF. The variable domain in full, with the rest retrieved from reference TRBV28 and TRBJ1-3, is DVKVTQSSRYLVKRTGEKVFLECVQDMDHENMFWYRQDPGLGLRLIYFSYDVKMKEKGDIPEGYSVSREKKERFSLILESASTNQTSMYLCASIGLGNTIYFGEGSWLTVV.

This rearrangement joins TRBV20-1 to TRBJ2-7; D is uncertain. The V and J ends lost 0 bases and 6 bases respectively, with 15 bases between them. Germline lookup yields CDR1 DFQATT and CDR2 SNEGSKA (reference sequence). The CDR3 extends over 14 amino acids. CDR3 in amino acids: CSARDLKRMGEQYF. CDR3 DNA: TGCAGTGCTAGAGATCTCAAGCGAATGGGCGAGCAGTACTTC.

This chain joins TRBV7-2 and TRBJ2-1; D is perhaps TRBD1 (6 bases). CDR3 length: 15 residues. V lost 4 bases and J lost 8, with 18 bases in between. CDR1 and CDR2 from the germline V gene are SGHTA and FQGNSA. In DNA, the CDR3 is TGTGCCAGCAGCTCCACCCCCCGGGACAACTATGAGCAGTTCTTC. Translating it yields CASSSTPRDNYEQFF.

This clonotype was seen repeatedly, ten times or more. V usage is TRBV4-3 and J usage is TRBJ2-5; D gene unclear. The ends were cut back, 2 bases at V and 2 bases at J, with 9 bases in the middle. There are 14 residues in the CDR3. CDR1 is LGHNA, CDR2 YSLEER, per germline. The DNA of the CDR3 is TGCGCCAGCAGCCAAATGTCAGGTCAAGAGACCCAGTACTTC. This gives the protein CASSQMSGQETQYF.

This clonotype was seen only a few times. The chain has TRBV30 and TRBJ2-7, with 8 positions matching TRBD1. Germline assignment: CDR1 GTSNPN and CDR2 SVGIG (reference sequence). With 3 bases clipped from V and 4 bases from J, the junction kept 8 bases outside the gene matches. The CDR3 consists of 14 residues. DNA of the CDR3: TGTGCCTGGAGCGCAGGGGGCGCAGGGTACGAGCAGTACTTC. It encodes CAWSAGGAGYEQYF.

This clonotype was picked up a small number of times. The rearrangement joins TRBV25-1 to TRBJ2-4; no clear D gene. The CDR3 is made up of 13 amino acids. Trimming removed 1 base from V and 7 bases from J, with 8 bases in between. The germline gives CDR1 MGHDK, CDR2 SYGVNS. CDR3 DNA: TGTGCCAGCAGTGAATTCTCGTATAACATTCAGTACTTC. It yields the protein CASSEFSYNIQYF.

The genes are TRBV12-3 or TRBV12-4 and TRBJ1-2; tentatively, D is TRBD1 (5 bases). The CDR3 spans 13 residues. V dropped 3 bases and J dropped 6 bases, with 11 bases sitting between them. The CDR3 reads CASSLRGGNGYTF. The CDR3 DNA sequence: TGTGCCAGCAGTTTGAGGGGAGGGAATGGCTACACCTTC.

This clonotype appeared many times. The rearrangement links TRBV14 to TRBJ2-1; no definite D call. Trimming stripped 5 bases from V and 5 bases from J, with 16 bases between. Germline V gene lookup returns CDR1 SGHDN and CDR2 FVKESK. The CDR3 runs 15 residues. The CDR3 protein is CASSSTNLPHNEQFF. CDR3 nucleotide sequence: TGTGCCAGCAGCTCGACAAATCTCCCCCACAATGAGCAGTTCTTC.

The chain is built from TRBV28 and TRBJ2-1, with D maybe TRBD1 (6 bases). The V gene lost 3 bases and the J gene lost 10 bases, with 10 bases spanning the gap. Germline lookup yields CDR1 MDHEN and CDR2 SYDVKM. This CDR3 has 12 residues. The CDR3 nucleotides read TGTGCCAGCAGTTTCGGGACAACCGAGCAGTTCTTC. Translated: CASSFGTTEQFF.

V gene TRBV7-9 combines with J gene TRBJ2-1; D perhaps matches TRBD1 (5 bases). This CDR3 has 12 amino acids. V was pared by 1 base and J by 10 bases, with 8 bases between. Germline V gene lookup returns CDR1 SEHNR and CDR2 FQNEAQ (reference sequence). The CDR3 DNA reads TGTGCCAGCAGCTTAGGGGGCCAGGAGCAGTTCTTC. Encoded protein: CASSLGGQEQFF.

At least ten counts were recorded for this clonotype. This chain uses TRBV6-1 with TRBJ2-7, with 10 nucleotides matching TRBD1. After removal of 3 bases from V and 4 bases from J, the junction contained 12 bases not matched to a gene. CDR1 is MNHNS, CDR2 SASEGT, per germline. The CDR3 covers 17 residues. Here the CDR3 reads CASSDPPLTGGHYEQYF. CDR3 nucleotide sequence: TGTGCCAGCAGTGACCCGCCCCTGACAGGGGGCCATTACGAGCAGTACTTC.

This clonotype was observed a few times. The V gene is TRBV5-1, the J gene TRBJ1-1, with 7 bases matching TRBD1. V gave up 0 bases and J gave up 7 bases; unmatched junction bases: 6. Germline CDR1 reads SGHRS; CDR2 reads YFSETQ. This CDR3 is 14 amino acids long. CDR3 nucleotide sequence: TGCGCCAGCAGCTTGGTGGGGGGGACAGTTGAAGCTTTCTTT. Translated: CASSLVGGTVEAFF. Full variable domain (remainder filled in from reference TRBV5-1 and TRBJ1-1): KAGVTQTPRYLIKTRGQQVTLSCSPISGHRSVSWYQQTPGQGLQFLFEYFSETQRNKGNFPGRFSGRQFSNSRSEMNVSTLELGDSALYLCASSLVGGTVEAFFGQGTRLTVV.

This clonotype was seen more than once but under ten times. V gene TRBV29-1 combines with J gene TRBJ2-1; D is perhaps TRBD1 or TRBD2 (5 bases each). V was pared by 5 bases and J by 3 bases, with 11 bases between. CDR1 SQVTM and CDR2 ANQGSEA come from the germline V gene. CDR3 length: 13 amino acids. The chain's CDR3 is CSVRDGYYNEQFF. Here the CDR3 DNA reads TGCAGCGTTAGGGACGGTTACTACAATGAGCAGTTCTTC.

This clonotype was counted a few times. The chain combines TRBV20-1 with TRBJ2-3; D is unresolved. V lost 0 bases and J lost 11, with 9 bases in between. Germline CDR1 DFQATT, CDR2 SNEGSKA (reference sequence). CDR3 length: 11 residues. The CDR3 DNA reads as TGCAGTGCTAGAGAGGTATCAGTGCAGTATTTT. Translated, it gives CSAREVSVQYF.

This clonotype has just a few counts. CDR3 residues: CASSHSDRGFGETQYF. The CDR3 region has the DNA TGTGCCAGCAGCCACTCGGACAGGGGGTTCGGAGAGACCCAGTACTTC. This chain connects TRBV5-5 to TRBJ2-5; 10 nucleotides match TRBD1. The CDR3 spans 16 residues. V dropped 4 bases and J dropped 4; count of bases not matched to a gene: 10. Looked up from germline, CDR1 is SGHKS and CDR2 is YYEKEE (reference sequence).

This clonotype was detected a few times. The CDR3 protein is CSATPGRGNNEQFF. DNA for the CDR3: TGCAGCGCTACACCCGGACGAGGCAACAATGAGCAGTTCTTC. J is TRBJ2-1 and V is TRBV29-1, with D unclear. Germline-derived CDR1 and CDR2 are SQVTM and ANQGSEA. The CDR3 consists of 14 residues. V shed 7 bases and J shed 5 bases, with 18 bases lying between them.

This clonotype was counted a few times. This chain uses TRBV29-1 with TRBJ2-7, with 8 bases matching TRBD2. The CDR3 is 14 residues long. The V segment lost 6 bases and the J segment 6 bases; nucleotides outside the gene matches: 13. Looked up from germline, CDR1 is SQVTM and CDR2 is ANQGSEA. The CDR3 spells CSVGRDTPRTEQYF. CDR3 sequence (DNA): TGCAGCGTCGGGAGGGACACTCCTCGTACCGAGCAGTACTTC.

The chain recombines TRBV12-3 or TRBV12-4 with TRBJ1-2; D is ambiguous. With 5 bases removed from V and 8 bases from J, the gap between germline ends came to 18 bases. The CDR3 is 14 residues long. CDR3 loop: CASSPTTGFGGYTF. The CDR3 coding sequence is TGTGCCAGCAGTCCTACGACCGGATTCGGCGGCTACACCTTC.

This clonotype was seen repeatedly, ten times or more. The genes are TRBV20-1 and TRBJ2-7, with D perhaps given as TRBD1 or TRBD2 (6 bases each). Germline CDR1 and CDR2: DFQATT and SNEGSKA (reference sequence). The CDR3 length is 16 residues. The V end was cut by 5 bases, the J end by 2 bases, with 22 bases between. CDR3 sequence (DNA): TGCAGTGCTGAGGCCCCCCCGGGGGCCAATCCCTACGAGCAGTACTTC. Amino acids: CSAEAPPGANPYEQYF.

This chain joins TRBV7-9 and TRBJ2-7; D perhaps matches TRBD2 (6 bases). The CDR3 runs to 15 residues. The ends were cut back, 5 bases at V and 0 bases at J, with 14 bases in the middle. Germline V gene data show CDR1 as SEHNR and CDR2 as FQNEAQ (reference sequence). CDR3 protein: CASSTEGLLSYEQYF. CDR3 sequence (DNA): TGTGCCAGCAGCACTGAGGGACTGCTCTCCTACGAGCAGTACTTC.

The V gene is TRBV5-6, the J gene TRBJ1-1; TRBD1 matches 8 bases. V shed 4 bases and J 2 bases; nucleotides not matched to a gene: 4. This CDR3 spans 14 amino acids. Per germline, CDR1 SGHDT and CDR2 YYEEEE. CDR3 sequence (DNA): TGTGCCAGCAGCAACGACAGGGGCAACACTGAAGCTTTCTTT. As protein: CASSNDRGNTEAFF.